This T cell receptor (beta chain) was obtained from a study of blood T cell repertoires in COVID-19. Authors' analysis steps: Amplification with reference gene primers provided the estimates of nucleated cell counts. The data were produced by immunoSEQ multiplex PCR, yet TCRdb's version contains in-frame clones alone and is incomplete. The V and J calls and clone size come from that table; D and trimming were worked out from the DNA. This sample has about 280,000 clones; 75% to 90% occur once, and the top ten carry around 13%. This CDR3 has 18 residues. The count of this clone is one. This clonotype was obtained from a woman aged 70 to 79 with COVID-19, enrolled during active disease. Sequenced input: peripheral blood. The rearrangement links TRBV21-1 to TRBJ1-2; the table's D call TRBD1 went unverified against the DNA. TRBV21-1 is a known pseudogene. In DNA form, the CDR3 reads TGTGCCAGCAGTAAAGATAAGCTCTGGGACAGCAAAATTTATGGCTACACCTTC. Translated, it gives CASSKDKLWDSKIYGYTF.